A single sample gave rise to the 31 T cell receptor beta chains below, sequenced in a study of cytomegalovirus exposure and HLA in healthy donors. 60 Vbeta and 13 Jbeta primers were used in PCR. Clones were read by immunoSEQ multiplex PCR, and TCRdb kept only the in-frame ones, dropping some. Of 55,000 to 70,000 clones detected, about 80% appear once; the ten largest clones hold 7.8%. Sample: PBMCs. The receptors shown here come from a man in his late teens or twenties in good health and CMV-seropositive.

The gene calls are TRBV29-1 and TRBJ2-7; D possibly corresponds to TRBD1 (6 bases). The CDR3 loop spans 12 amino acids. From germline, CDR1 is SQVTM and CDR2 ANQGSEA. With 3 bases removed from V and 3 bases from J, the gap between germline ends came to 9 bases. The CDR3 reads CSVELTGYEQYF. As DNA, the CDR3 is TGCAGCGTTGAGCTGACAGGCTACGAGCAGTACTTC.

The V call is TRBV6-5, the J call TRBJ1-2; 8 bases are shared with TRBD1. The CDR3 spans 13 residues. Germline V lookup: CDR1 MNHEY, CDR2 SVGAGI. J lost 3 bases, V lost 8 bases, and 5 bases had no gene match. CDR3 loop: CASGQGHHYGYTF. Written as DNA, the CDR3 is TGTGCCAGCGGACAGGGACATCACTATGGCTACACCTTC.

The chain employs TRBV27 and TRBJ2-7, with D possibly matching TRBD2 (5 bases). The CDR3 has 12 residues. The ends were cut back, 5 bases at V and 3 bases at J, with 8 bases in the middle. Germline-derived CDR1 and CDR2 are MNHEY and SMNVEV (reference sequence). The CDR3 reads CASSGGGYEQYF. CDR3 nucleotides: TGTGCCAGCAGTGGAGGAGGCTACGAGCAGTACTTC.

A few counts support this clone. The J gene is TRBJ2-7, the V gene TRBV28, with D unresolved. The CDR3 has 14 residues. V lost 3 bases, J lost 0 bases, and 9 bases lay in between. CDR1 MDHEN and CDR2 SYDVKM come from the germline V gene. DNA of the CDR3: TGTGCCAGCAGTTTCCGTTCGAGCTCCTACGAGCAGTACTTC. It specifies CASSFRSSSYEQYF. Full variable domain (missing parts from reference TRBV28 and TRBJ2-7): DVKVTQSSRYLVKRTGEKVFLECVQDMDHENMFWYRQDPGLGLRLIYFSYDVKMKEKGDIPEGYSVSREKKERFSLILESASTNQTSMYLCASSFRSSSYEQYFGPGTRLTVT.

J is TRBJ2-5 and V is TRBV7-9, with 7 bases aligning to TRBD1. This CDR3 is built from 15 residues. CDR1 and CDR2 (germline): SEHNR, FQNEAQ (reference sequence). After removal of 5 bases from V and 2 bases from J, the junction contained 8 bases not matched to a gene. As DNA, the CDR3 is TGTGCCAGCAGCCCCGGTCAGGGGGTTCAAGAGACCCAGTACTTC. Translating gives CASSPGQGVQETQYF.

The V call is TRBV6-5, the J call TRBJ2-1; 7 nucleotides align to TRBD1. This CDR3 contains 11 residues. Trimming took 6 bases from V and 14 from J; bases not matched to a gene: 7. Per germline, CDR1 MNHEY and CDR2 SVGAGI. In DNA, the CDR3 is TGTGCCAGCAGATTCGGGACAGTGGAGTTCTTC. It is translated as CASRFGTVEFF.

The table lists this clone with a count of one. The chain recombines TRBV7-9 with TRBJ1-1, with D perhaps matching TRBD1 (5 bases). The CDR3 has 12 residues. Per germline, CDR1 SEHNR and CDR2 FQNEAQ (reference sequence). Trimming pared 1 base from V and 10 bases from J, leaving 10 bases between. The CDR3 region is CASSLEGQPAFF. In DNA, the CDR3 is TGTGCCAGCAGCTTAGAGGGGCAGCCAGCTTTCTTT.

V is TRBV4-1 and J is TRBJ1-1, with D perhaps TRBD1 (6 bases). The CDR3 loop spans 18 amino acids. Per germline, CDR1 MGHRA and CDR2 YSYEKL. V lost 4 bases to trimming and J lost 6 bases, with 27 bases between them. Here the CDR3 DNA reads TGCGCCAGCAGCCGCCAATCTTACCCAGGGGAGCCCACTTCTGAAGCTTTCTTT. It codes for CASSRQSYPGEPTSEAFF.

In DNA, the CDR3 is TGTGCCAGCAGCTTAGCCCTAAATAATGAAAAACTGTTTTTT. Its protein product is CASSLALNNEKLFF. The rearrangement uses TRBV7-2 and TRBJ1-4; D is unclear. CDR1 is SGHTA, CDR2 FQGNSA, per germline. V was trimmed by 0 bases and J by 4 bases, leaving 6 bases between them. CDR3 length: 14 amino acids. The variable domain in full, with the rest retrieved from reference TRBV7-2 and TRBJ1-4, is GAGVSQSPSNKVTEKGKDVELRCDPISGHTALYWYRQSLGQGLEFLIYFQGNSAPDKSGLPSDRFSAERTGGSVSTLTIQRTQQEDSAVYLCASSLALNNEKLFFGSGTQLSVL.

The chain recombines TRBV30 with TRBJ1-2; TRBD1 matches at 7 bases. V dropped 2 bases and J dropped 4; count of bases not matched to a gene: 7. This CDR3 spans 14 amino acids. Germline CDR1 and CDR2: GTSNPN and SVGIG (reference sequence). In DNA, the CDR3 is TGTGCCTGGAGTCCTACAGGGGACGGCTATGGCTACACCTTC. Translated, it gives CAWSPTGDGYGYTF. Drawing the rest from reference TRBV30 and TRBJ1-2, the complete variable domain is SQTIHQWPATLVQPVGSPLSLECTVEGTSNPNLYWYRQAAGRGLQLLFYSVGIGQISSEVPQNLSASRPQDRQFILSSKKLLLSDSGFYLCAWSPTGDGYGYTFGSGTRLTVV.

The V call is TRBV30, the J call TRBJ1-1; D remains unclear. The V gene's germline CDR1 is GTSNPN and CDR2 SVGIG (reference sequence). With 1 base removed from V and 1 base from J, the gap between germline ends came to 7 bases. The CDR3 covers 13 residues. The CDR3 DNA sequence: TGTGCCTGGAGTGCGACAACGAACACTGAAGCTTTCTTT. It is translated as CAWSATTNTEAFF. Complete variable domain (other parts from reference TRBV30 and TRBJ1-1): SQTIHQWPATLVQPVGSPLSLECTVEGTSNPNLYWYRQAAGRGLQLLFYSVGIGQISSEVPQNLSASRPQDRQFILSSKKLLLSDSGFYLCAWSATTNTEAFFGQGTRLTVV.

This clone was picked up a small number of times. The chain is built from TRBV7-2 and TRBJ2-7, with D tentatively TRBD1 (6 bases). The germline V gene encodes CDR1 SGHTA and CDR2 FQGNSA. The CDR3 is 13 residues long. Trimming left V 5 bases short and J 3 bases short, with 11 bases between. The DNA of the CDR3 is TGTGCCAGCAGCCGGGGACAAATCTACGAGCAGTACTTC. This translates into CASSRGQIYEQYF.

The chain uses TRBV11-2 and TRBJ2-7; D unresolved. The germline CDR1 and CDR2 sequences are SGHAT and FQNNGV. CDR3 size: 13 residues. V was shortened by 1 base and J by 6 bases, with 10 bases between the two germline ends. CDR3 nucleotide sequence: TGTGCCAGCAGCTTAGCAGTGCAGCGCGAGCAGTACTTC. Amino acids: CASSLAVQREQYF.

V usage is TRBV2 and J usage is TRBJ1-5; D not resolved. Germline V gene data show CDR1 as SNHLY and CDR2 as FYNNEI. The CDR3 spans 15 residues. The ends were cut back, 1 base at V and 5 bases at J, with 12 bases in the middle. The CDR3 is CASSEGSQDYQPQHF. The CDR3 nucleotides read TGTGCCAGCAGTGAAGGTTCCCAGGACTATCAGCCCCAGCATTTT. Filled out from reference TRBV2 and TRBJ1-5, the complete variable domain reads EPEVTQTPSHQVTQMGQEVILRCVPISNHLYFYWYRQILGQKVEFLVSFYNNEISEKSEIFDDQFSVERPDGSNFTLKIRSTKLEDSAMYFCASSEGSQDYQPQHFGDGTRLSIL.

The genes are TRBV6-1 and TRBJ1-1; 8 nucleotides match TRBD1. Trimming at V came to 5 bases and at J to 1 base, leaving 3 bases not matched to a gene. The CDR3 loop spans 14 amino acids. Per the germline V gene, CDR1 is MNHNS and CDR2 is SASEGT. CDR3 DNA sequence: TGTGCCAGCAGTAAGCAGGGGGCGAACACTGAAGCTTTCTTT. Its translation: CASSKQGANTEAFF.

CDR3 in DNA: TGCGCCAGCAGTGAGTCGCGGGAGACCCAGTACTTC. Translating it yields CASSESRETQYF. The rearrangement uses TRBV10-1 and TRBJ2-5, with no clear D. Trimming took off 0 bases at V and 5 bases at J, with 4 bases between the two ends. The germline V gene has CDR1 WNHNN and CDR2 SYGVQD (reference sequence). CDR3 length equals 12 residues.

The CDR3 sequence: CASSYRSRGYGYTF. CDR3 in DNA: TGTGCCAGCAGTTACCGAAGCAGGGGGTATGGCTACACCTTC. The rearrangement joins TRBV6-5 to TRBJ1-2; 7 nucleotides align to TRBD1. There are 14 residues in the CDR3. The V gene end was trimmed by 2 bases and the J gene end by 5 bases; junction bases not matched to a gene: 5. From germline, CDR1 is MNHEY and CDR2 SVGAGI.

This clone was seen a few times. The genes are TRBV30 and TRBJ1-2; a possible D gene is TRBD1 (5 bases). CDR1 is GTSNPN, CDR2 SVGIG, per germline (reference sequence). The V end lost 0 bases, the J end lost 2 bases, and 10 bases lay between the germline ends. The CDR3 is made up of 14 amino acids. The CDR3, as DNA: TGTGCCTGGAGTGTAATCGGGGGAAACTATGGCTACACCTTC. It encodes CAWSVIGGNYGYTF.

CDR3 in DNA: TGTGCCAGCAGTCCCGCCCAAATTTTCCCCCGGGACAGGGAAAAAAACATTCAGTACTTC. It encodes CASSPAQIFPRDREKNIQYF. V and J are TRBV6-4 and TRBJ2-4; 9 bases are a match to TRBD1. From germline, CDR1 is MRHNA and CDR2 SNTAGT. V lost 5 bases, J lost 4 bases, and 21 bases stayed unmatched. CDR3 length equals 20 residues.

Points on this clone: The junction shows a germline mismatch at one end, possibly a read error. The rearrangement uses TRBV7-7 and TRBJ2-5; D perhaps matches TRBD2 (5 bases). The CDR3 consists of 13 residues. Germline V gene lookup returns CDR1 SSHAT and CDR2 FNYEAQ (reference sequence). In nucleotides, the CDR3 is TGTGCTAGCAGCTTAAGCGAGGGAGAGACCCAGTACTTC. Its protein product is CASSLSEGETQYF. The variable domain in full, completed from reference TRBV7-7 and TRBJ2-5, reads GAGVSQSPRYKVTKRGQDVTLRCDPISSHATLYWYQQALGQGPEFLTYFNYEAQPDKSGLPSDRFSAERPEGSISTLTIQRTEQRDSAMYRCASSLSEGETQYFGPGTRLLVL.

The chain recombines TRBV25-1 with TRBJ2-1; D unresolved. CDR1 MGHDK and CDR2 SYGVNS come from the germline V gene. The CDR3 is made up of 12 amino acids. With 3 bases removed from V and 5 bases from J, the gap between germline ends came to 5 bases. The CDR3 loop is CASSDPNNEQFF. The CDR3 DNA follows: TGTGCCAGCAGTGACCCCAACAATGAGCAGTTCTTC.

V usage is TRBV5-1 and J usage is TRBJ2-5; a possible D gene is TRBD1 (6 bases). CDR3 length: 14 residues. CDR1 is SGHRS and CDR2 is YFSETQ in the germline V gene. V was clipped by 4 bases and J by 1 base, with 11 bases between them. CDR3 coding DNA: TGCGCCAGCAGCCTTGGACAGAGCCAAGAGACCCAGTACTTC. This translates into CASSLGQSQETQYF. Together with reference TRBV5-1 and TRBJ2-5, the CDR3 gives the full variable domain: KAGVTQTPRYLIKTRGQQVTLSCSPISGHRSVSWYQQTPGQGLQFLFEYFSETQRNKGNFPGRFSGRQFSNSRSEMNVSTLELGDSALYLCASSLGQSQETQYFGPGTRLLVL.

This chain connects TRBV6-5 to TRBJ1-5; D is perhaps TRBD1 (6 bases). The V end lost 0 bases, the J end lost 4 bases, and 7 bases lay between the germline ends. The CDR3 contains 14 residues. In germline, CDR1 is MNHEY, CDR2 SVGAGI. The CDR3 loop reads CASSYSGGNQPQHF. The CDR3 nucleotides read TGTGCCAGCAGTTACTCAGGGGGTAATCAGCCCCAGCATTTT.

The gene calls are TRBV30 and TRBJ2-3; D gene unclear. Trimming shortened V by 3 bases and J by 6 bases, and 10 bases separated the two germline ends. In germline, CDR1 is GTSNPN, CDR2 SVGIG (reference sequence). This CDR3 is 12 amino acids long. Here the CDR3 reads CAWRVQEDTQYF. CDR3 DNA: TGTGCCTGGAGAGTTCAAGAGGATACGCAGTATTTT.

The chain links TRBV6-1 to TRBJ2-3, with D possibly being TRBD2 (5 bases). Trimming stripped 6 bases from V and 2 bases from J, with 9 bases between. The CDR3 runs to 13 residues. CDR1 and CDR2 from the germline V gene are MNHNS and SASEGT. CDR3 loop: CASRDGITDTQYF. CDR3 coding DNA: TGTGCCAGCAGGGACGGGATCACAGATACGCAGTATTTT.

As DNA, the CDR3 is TGTGCCAGCAGTTTATTCCGGGGGGGAATTAATGAAAAACTGTTTTTT. Translated, it gives CASSLFRGGINEKLFF. The rearrangement links TRBV28 to TRBJ1-4; maybe TRBD1 (5 bases). The V gene's germline CDR1 is MDHEN and CDR2 SYDVKM. The CDR3 contains 16 residues. The V and J ends lost 1 base and 4 bases respectively, with 13 bases between them.

The rearrangement uses TRBV5-1 and TRBJ1-2; D is possibly TRBD1 (6 bases). The V and J ends lost 3 bases and 2 bases respectively, with 11 bases between them. The CDR3 extends over 14 amino acids. Looked up from germline, CDR1 is SGHRS and CDR2 is YFSETQ. The CDR3 is CASSWTEGNYGYTF. DNA for the CDR3: TGCGCCAGCAGCTGGACAGAAGGGAACTATGGCTACACCTTC.

This clone has a handful of counts. The chain carries TRBV6-1 and TRBJ2-2; D gene unclear. Germline V gives CDR1 MNHNS, CDR2 SASEGT. The CDR3 length is 15 residues. V gave up 4 bases and J gave up 0 bases, with 9 bases separating them. The CDR3 sequence: CASSVEAANTGELFF. The CDR3 DNA is TGTGCCAGCAGTGTCGAGGCGGCGAACACCGGGGAGCTGTTTTTT.

This clone has more than one count but fewer than ten. The V and J genes are TRBV7-8 and TRBJ1-2; weak D call: TRBD1 (6 bases). Germline assignment: CDR1 SGHVS and CDR2 FQNEAQ. This CDR3 region has 14 residues. The V end lost 0 bases, the J end lost 8 bases, and 13 bases lay between the germline ends. The CDR3 loop is CASSLAGAHRGYTF. Here the CDR3 DNA reads TGTGCCAGCAGCTTAGCGGGGGCTCATCGGGGCTACACCTTC.

The chain links TRBV30 to TRBJ1-5; tentative D call: TRBD1 (6 bases). The CDR3 consists of 14 residues. Trimming stripped 3 bases from V and 2 bases from J, with 11 bases between. Germline-derived CDR1 and CDR2 are GTSNPN and SVGIG (reference sequence). The CDR3 coding sequence is TGTGCCTGGAGGGCGCAGGGGCGCAATCAGCCCCAGCATTTT. It translates to CAWRAQGRNQPQHF. Supplemented by reference TRBV30 and TRBJ1-5, the full variable domain reads SQTIHQWPATLVQPVGSPLSLECTVEGTSNPNLYWYRQAAGRGLQLLFYSVGIGQISSEVPQNLSASRPQDRQFILSSKKLLLSDSGFYLCAWRAQGRNQPQHFGDGTRLSIL.

The chain is built from TRBV4-2 and TRBJ2-5; TRBD2 agrees at 9 bases. Looked up from germline, CDR1 is LGHNA and CDR2 is YNFKEQ. V gave up 2 bases and J gave up 3 bases; unmatched junction bases: 4. The CDR3 is 15 amino acids. The CDR3 sequence is CASSQRGGGEETQYF. The CDR3 coding sequence is TGTGCCAGCAGCCAACGGGGCGGGGGGGAAGAGACCCAGTACTTC.